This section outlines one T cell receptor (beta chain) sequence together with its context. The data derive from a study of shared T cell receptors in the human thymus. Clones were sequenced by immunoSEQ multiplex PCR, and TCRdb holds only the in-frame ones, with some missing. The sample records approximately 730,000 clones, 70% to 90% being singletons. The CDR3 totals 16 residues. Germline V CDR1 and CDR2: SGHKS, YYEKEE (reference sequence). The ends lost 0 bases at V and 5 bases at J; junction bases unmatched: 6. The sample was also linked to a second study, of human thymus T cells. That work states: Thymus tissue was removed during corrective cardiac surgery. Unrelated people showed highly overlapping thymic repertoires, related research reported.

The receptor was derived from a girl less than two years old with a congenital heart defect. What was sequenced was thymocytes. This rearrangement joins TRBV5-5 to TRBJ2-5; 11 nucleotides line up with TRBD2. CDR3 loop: CASSLGYSGGAETQYF. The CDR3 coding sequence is TGTGCCAGCAGCTTGGGGTATAGCGGGGGGGCGGAGACCCAGTACTTC. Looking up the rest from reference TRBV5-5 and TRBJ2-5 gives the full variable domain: DAGVTQSPTHLIKTRGQQVTLRCSPISGHKSVSWYQQVLGQGPQFIFQYYEKEERGRGNFPDRFSARQFPNYSSELNVNALLLGDSALYLCASSLGYSGGAETQYFGPGTRLLVL.